This T cell receptor (beta chain) was sequenced for a study of blood T cell repertoires in COVID-19. The overall study: Whether acute or convalescent, the COVID-19 samples came from the United States, Italy and Spain. T cells, B-cell-depleted T cells, or PBMCs provided the cDNA or gDNA that served as material.

The CDR3 contains 14 residues. Trimming took 2 bases from V and 1 from J, leaving 8 bases between them. CDR1 and CDR2 from the germline V gene are LNHDA and SQIVND (reference sequence). The data were produced by immunoSEQ multiplex PCR, yet TCRdb's version contains in-frame clones alone and is incomplete. Of fewer than 350,000 clones detected, more than 70% appear once; the ten largest clones hold 1%. The sequencing input was PBMCs or T cells enriched from blood (not recorded which). V usage is TRBV19 and J usage is TRBJ1-1; D remains ambiguous. The receptor was derived from a woman under 40 who had been exposed to COVID-19. CDR3 region: CASSITAGNTEAFF. The CDR3, as DNA: TGTGCCAGTAGTATAACAGCCGGGAACACTGAAGCTTTCTTT.